These 32 T cell receptor beta chains were sequenced from one sample in a study of blood T cell repertoires in COVID-19. Measured with immunoSEQ multiplex PCR; TCRdb has only the in-frame clones, and not every one. The table lists about 230,000 clones, roughly 83% of them singletons, with 27% in the top ten. Sequenced input: peripheral blood. The receptors here all came from a man aged 35-49 years with acute or convalescent COVID-19.

This chain joins TRBV9 and TRBJ1-4; TRBD1 matches 10 bases. Germline V gene data show CDR1 as SGDLS and CDR2 as YYNGEE. V lost 4 bases to trimming and J lost 7 bases; unmatched junction nucleotides: 10. The CDR3 is made up of 16 amino acids. The chain's CDR3 is CASSTSTGGRGEKLFF. The CDR3 nucleotides read TGTGCCAGCAGCACGTCGACAGGGGGCAGGGGTGAAAAACTGTTTTTT.

The rearrangement uses TRBV27 and TRBJ2-1; TRBD2 matches at 12 bases. CDR1 and CDR2 from the germline V gene are MNHEY and SMNVEV (reference sequence). The CDR3 totals 15 residues. With V trimmed by 5 bases and J by 7 bases, 6 bases remained unmatched. The CDR3 bases are TGTGCCAGCAGTGCACTAGCGGGAGGTATAAATGAGCAGTTCTTC. Translated: CASSALAGGINEQFF.

The chain employs TRBV3-1 (or the pseudogene TRBV3-2) and TRBJ2-6; D call uncertain. Per the germline V gene, CDR1 is LGHDT and CDR2 is YNNKEL (reference sequence). CDR3 length: 15 residues. The germline V and J ends were trimmed by 3 bases and 0 bases, with 6 bases remaining between them. CDR3 in amino acids: CASSHRYSGANVLTF. CDR3 DNA sequence: TGTGCCAGCAGCCACAGGTACTCTGGGGCCAACGTCCTGACTTTC.

The CDR3 reads CASSPDARDYGYTF. The CDR3 DNA follows: TGCGCCAGCAGCCCCGATGCGAGGGACTATGGCTACACCTTC. J is TRBJ1-2 and V is TRBV5-1; D uncertain. The CDR3 is made up of 14 amino acids. CDR1 is SGHRS, CDR2 YFSETQ, per germline. V shed 4 bases and J shed 3 bases, with 13 bases lying between them.

The J gene is TRBJ1-2, the V gene TRBV27; 7 nucleotides agree with TRBD1. This CDR3 contains 15 residues. From germline, CDR1 is MNHEY and CDR2 SMNVEV (reference sequence). CDR3 sequence: CASSPGGVGYYGYTF. The CDR3 DNA sequence: TGTGCATCTAGTCCAGGGGGAGTGGGCTACTATGGCTACACCTTC.

The chain couples TRBV7-2 to TRBJ1-2, with D possibly matching TRBD1 (5 bases). The length of the CDR3 is 16 residues. The germline V gene has CDR1 SGHTA and CDR2 FQGNSA. V gave up 2 bases and J gave up 1 base, with 14 bases separating them. The CDR3, as DNA: TGTGCCAGCAGCTTATTTTTGGGGGGTGGTAACTATGGCTACACCTTC. This codes for CASSLFLGGGNYGYTF.

This clone was recorded a few times. This chain uses TRBV4-3 with TRBJ1-6; TRBD1 agrees at 9 bases. V dropped 0 bases and J dropped 10; count of bases not matched to a gene: 7. Germline CDR1 reads LGHNA; CDR2 reads YSLEER. This CDR3 has 16 amino acids. The CDR3 spells CASSQDYRGRRSPLHF. The CDR3 region has the DNA TGCGCCAGCAGCCAAGATTACAGGGGGCGGAGGTCACCCCTCCACTTT.

The V call is TRBV6-6, the J call TRBJ1-1; no definite D call. Trimming removed 7 bases at V and 3 bases at J, with 15 bases between. CDR3 length: 14 residues. Germline CDR1 reads MNHNY; CDR2 reads SVGAGI (reference sequence). CDR3 nucleotide sequence: TGTGCCAGCAAAGCAACAGCCCTGGACACTGAAGCTTTCTTT. It encodes CASKATALDTEAFF.

DNA of the CDR3: TGTGCCAGCAGCCGATATGGGACAGGGGATTCACCCCTCCACTTT. This gives the protein CASSRYGTGDSPLHF. The chain links TRBV3-1 (or the pseudogene TRBV3-2) to TRBJ1-6, with 10 bases fitting TRBD1. The V segment lost 4 bases and the J segment 8 bases; nucleotides outside the gene matches: 5. Germline values: CDR1 LGHDT, CDR2 YNNKEL (reference sequence). The CDR3 is 15 residues long.

The rearrangement uses TRBV7-9 and TRBJ1-1; D uncertain. Germline values: CDR1 SEHNR, CDR2 FQNEAQ (reference sequence). Trimming pared 1 base from V and 5 bases from J, leaving 26 bases between. The CDR3 spans 19 residues. The CDR3 sequence is CASSLEGFFRAFGRTEAFF. The CDR3 coding sequence is TGTGCCAGCAGCTTAGAAGGGTTTTTTCGGGCTTTTGGGAGGACTGAAGCTTTCTTT.

The sample holds one count of this clone. The V gene is TRBV15, the J gene TRBJ2-5; tentatively, D is TRBD2 (6 bases). V was trimmed by 4 bases and J by 4 bases, leaving 10 bases between them. CDR1 is LNHNV, CDR2 YYDKDF, per germline (reference sequence). This CDR3 has 13 residues. The CDR3 protein is CATSKVGGETQYF. The CDR3 coding sequence is TGTGCCACCAGCAAGGTGGGAGGAGAGACCCAGTACTTC.

V is TRBV5-1 and J is TRBJ1-4, with 7 nucleotides matching TRBD1. The CDR3 contains 14 residues. CDR1 is SGHRS, CDR2 YFSETQ, per germline. V gave up 1 base and J gave up 8 bases; unmatched junction bases: 5. Written as DNA, the CDR3 is TGCGCCAGCAGCTTGCGACAGGGAGCCGAAAAACTGTTTTTT. It yields the protein CASSLRQGAEKLFF.

The rearrangement uses TRBV18 and TRBJ2-7; 8 bases line up with TRBD1. CDR3 size: 15 residues. Per the germline V gene, CDR1 is KGHSH and CDR2 is LQKENI. The trim removed 0 bases at V and 0 bases at J, leaving 1 base unmatched. Here the CDR3 DNA reads TGTGCCAGCTCACCACCGGACAGGGTCTCCTACGAGCAGTACTTC. Residues: CASSPPDRVSYEQYF.

The V call is TRBV7-3, the J call TRBJ2-5, with 7 bases matching TRBD1. Germline V lookup: CDR1 SGHTA, CDR2 FQGTGA. V was pared by 2 bases and J by 0 bases, with 3 bases of the junction left unmatched. The CDR3 extends over 15 amino acids. CDR3 loop: CASSLAGTDQETQYF. In DNA, the CDR3 is TGTGCCAGCAGCTTAGCCGGGACAGACCAAGAGACCCAGTACTTC.

In nucleotides, the CDR3 is TGTGCCAGTGGGCCAGGAAACATTCAGTACTTC. Translation gives CASGPGNIQYF. The rearrangement uses TRBV6-6 and TRBJ2-4; D is ambiguous. The germline gives CDR1 MNHNY, CDR2 SVGAGI (reference sequence). The CDR3 covers 11 residues. V was pared by 9 bases and J by 6 bases, with 9 bases between.

The J gene is TRBJ2-7, the V gene TRBV11-2; the match to TRBD2 covers 7 bases. The CDR3 spans 15 residues. Per germline, CDR1 SGHAT and CDR2 FQNNGV. V dropped 2 bases and J dropped 4; count of bases not matched to a gene: 8. Written as DNA, the CDR3 is TGTGCCAGCAGCTTATCGGGGGGAGAGAGGTACGAGCAGTACTTC. Protein sequence: CASSLSGGERYEQYF.

This rearrangement joins TRBV29-1 to TRBJ2-5, with 7 bases lining up with TRBD1. Germline assignment: CDR1 SQVTM and CDR2 ANQGSEA. With V trimmed by 2 bases and J by 2 bases, 2 bases remained unmatched. This CDR3 has 13 residues. This CDR3 is CSVEIQGQETQYF. In nucleotides, the CDR3 is TGCAGCGTTGAAATACAGGGGCAAGAGACCCAGTACTTC. The full variable domain, completed using reference TRBV29-1 and TRBJ2-5, is SAVISQKPSRDICQRGTSLTIQCQVDSQVTMMFWYRQQPGQSLTLIATANQGSEATYESGFVIDKFPISRPNLTFSTLTVSNMSPEDSSIYLCSVEIQGQETQYFGPGTRLLVL.

The V call is TRBV6-2 or TRBV6-3, the J call TRBJ2-1, with D unresolved. The CDR3 runs to 16 residues. CDR1 and CDR2 from the germline V gene are MNHEY and SVGEGT. V was clipped by 5 bases and J by 4 bases, with 18 bases between them. DNA of the CDR3: TGTGCCAGCAGTGAGGCTAAAGCGCGACCTTACAATGAGCAGTTCTTC. Amino acids: CASSEAKARPYNEQFF.

This clone was seen just once. V is TRBV19 and J is TRBJ1-2; the match to TRBD1 covers 10 bases. J lost 7 bases, V lost 0 bases, and 5 bases had no gene match. Germline assignment: CDR1 LNHDA and CDR2 SQIVND (reference sequence). The CDR3 contains 15 residues. In DNA, the CDR3 is TGTGCCAGTAGTATAGATCGGGACAGGGGATCTGGCTACACCTTC. It translates to CASSIDRDRGSGYTF.

The chain links TRBV7-2 to TRBJ2-3; D is possibly TRBD2 (5 bases). Trimming removed 5 bases from V and 4 bases from J, with 13 bases in between. Germline loops: CDR1 SGHTA, CDR2 FQGNSA. This CDR3 contains 14 residues. The CDR3 region has the DNA TGTGCCAGCAGCCCCGGACTGACTCCAGATACGCAGTATTTT. Protein sequence: CASSPGLTPDTQYF.

The rearrangement links TRBV10-3 to TRBJ1-4; D is unclear. CDR1 is ENHRY and CDR2 is SYGVKD in the germline V gene. The CDR3 extends over 14 amino acids. Trimming took 4 bases from V and 4 from J, leaving 10 bases between them. CDR3 sequence reads: CAISGGQINEKLFF. The CDR3 coding sequence is TGTGCCATCAGTGGTGGGCAGATTAATGAAAAACTGTTTTTT.

In this sample, this clone turned up a few times. V is TRBV10-3 and J is TRBJ2-2; 14 bases align to TRBD2. CDR1 is ENHRY, CDR2 SYGVKD, per germline. The trim removed 6 bases at V and 4 bases at J, leaving 4 bases unmatched. The length of the CDR3 is 16 residues. The CDR3 loop reads CAISGLAGGGTGELFF. The CDR3 DNA follows: TGTGCCATCAGCGGACTAGCGGGAGGCGGCACCGGGGAGCTGTTTTTT.

This chain links TRBV18 with TRBJ1-4; no reliable D call. Between the trimmed V and J ends, which lost 6 bases and 5 bases, there was a span of 16 bases. Per the germline V gene, CDR1 is KGHSH and CDR2 is LQKENI. This CDR3 region has 15 residues. The CDR3 coding sequence is TGTGCCAGCTCTCGTGAGGGCCCCCGGAATGAAAAACTGTTTTTT. The encoded protein is CASSREGPRNEKLFF.

This clone has more than one count but fewer than ten. The chain carries TRBV5-8 and TRBJ1-4; D unresolved. Between the trimmed V and J ends, which lost 0 bases and 10 bases, there was a span of 13 bases. Germline values: CDR1 SGHTS, CDR2 YDEGEE. This CDR3 has 14 residues. The DNA for the CDR3 is TGTGCCAGCAGCTTGGTGGTGACAAGGCGAAAACTGTTTTTT. It is translated as CASSLVVTRRKLFF.

The chain has TRBV5-4 and TRBJ2-5; D possibly corresponds to TRBD2 (5 bases). Germline V CDR1 and CDR2: SGHNT, YYREEE (reference sequence). The CDR3 consists of 16 residues. V shed 3 bases and J shed 2 bases, with 17 bases lying between them. CDR3 region: CASSSQSPGGQETQYF. Here the CDR3 DNA reads TGTGCCAGCAGCTCCCAGAGCCCTGGCGGGCAAGAGACCCAGTACTTC.

Regarding this clone: At one of its ends the junction is not consistent with the germline gene, which may arise from a read error. V is TRBV20-1 and J is TRBJ1-1; TRBD1 might be the D (5 bases). Germline loops: CDR1 DFQATT, CDR2 SNEGSKA (reference sequence). The length of the CDR3 is 13 residues. CDR3 amino acids: CSTSAGRDTEAFF. In DNA form, the CDR3 reads TGCAGTACTAGTGCAGGGAGGGATACTGAAGCTTTCTTT.

The V and J genes are TRBV14 and TRBJ1-4, with D possibly matching TRBD1 (6 bases). Between the trimmed V and J ends, which lost 1 base and 8 bases, there was a span of 17 bases. The CDR3 is made up of 16 amino acids. Germline CDR1 and CDR2: SGHDN and FVKESK. The CDR3 bases are TGTGCCAGCAGCCAAGGATTAGGCAGGGGCTGGGAAAAACTGTTTTTT. Translation gives CASSQGLGRGWEKLFF.

The genes are TRBV27 and TRBJ2-3, with 10 positions matching TRBD2. Per the germline V gene, CDR1 is MNHEY and CDR2 is SMNVEV (reference sequence). V lost 0 bases and J lost 4; bases outside the gene matches: 4. The CDR3 loop spans 16 amino acids. CDR3 amino acids: CASSLSSGRGADTQYF. Here the CDR3 DNA reads TGTGCCAGCAGTTTATCCAGCGGGAGGGGAGCAGATACGCAGTATTTT.

The CDR3 sequence is CAWRLAGYTDTQYF. The CDR3 nucleotides are TGTGCCTGGCGACTAGCGGGATACACAGATACGCAGTATTTT. V is TRBV30 and J is TRBJ2-3, with 11 positions matching TRBD2. V lost 5 bases to trimming and J lost 2 bases; unmatched junction nucleotides: 3. Germline values: CDR1 GTSNPN, CDR2 SVGIG (reference sequence). The CDR3 spans 14 residues. The whole variable domain, remainder taken from reference TRBV30 and TRBJ2-3, is SQTIHQWPATLVQPVGSPLSLECTVEGTSNPNLYWYRQAAGRGLQLLFYSVGIGQISSEVPQNLSASRPQDRQFILSSKKLLLSDSGFYLCAWRLAGYTDTQYFGPGTRLTVL.

The chain carries TRBV7-9 and TRBJ2-6; unclear D gene. The CDR3 sequence is 15 residues long. Germline CDR1 SEHNR, CDR2 FQNEAQ (reference sequence). The V gene lost 3 bases and the J gene lost 0 bases, with 6 bases spanning the gap. The CDR3 protein is CASSFRSSGANVLTF. As DNA, the CDR3 is TGTGCCAGCAGCTTCAGGTCCTCTGGGGCCAACGTCCTGACTTTC.

The chain has TRBV18 and TRBJ2-2, with D unclear. CDR1 and CDR2 (germline): KGHSH, LQKENI. The CDR3 consists of 12 residues. V was shortened by 2 bases and J by 9 bases, with 7 bases between the two germline ends. This CDR3 reads CASSPIPRELFF. The CDR3, as DNA: TGTGCCAGCTCACCAATTCCTCGGGAGCTGTTTTTT.

This clone was detected once. In nucleotides, the CDR3 is TGCAGCGTTCAGGACTCTGGAAACACCATATATTTT. Translation gives CSVQDSGNTIYF. This chain uses TRBV29-1 with TRBJ1-3; no clear D gene. Germline V gives CDR1 SQVTM, CDR2 ANQGSEA. V was trimmed by 5 bases and J by 0 bases, leaving 5 bases between them. This CDR3 has 12 amino acids.